This TCR beta chain was identified during a study of T-cell memory formation after mild COVID-19. General observations from the study: A subset of responding clones appeared in pre-infection memory, suggesting cross-reactive memory joined. Confirmation was lacking for SARS-CoV-2 specificity of second-wave clones that peaked on day 37.

One entry per CDR3 protein, called by TCRdb with MiXCR from the 5' RACE reads. Here the sample spans roughly 260,000 distinct CDR3 sequences, 15% to 20% being singletons. Details on this clonotype: Antigen unknown.

The germline V gene has CDR1 MDHEN and CDR2 SYDVKM. This CDR3 is 12 amino acids long. Deletions cut 9 bases from V and 5 bases from J, with 13 bases between. The sequence came from a man between 18 and 35 years old who had mild COVID-19 (a few samples of this study predate the infection). Cell type and time point are not known. This chain links TRBV28 with TRBJ1-2, with D uncertain. Sample: PBMCs or a T cell subset sorted from them (not recorded which). CDR3 sequence reads: CASRHPVYGYTF. The CDR3 region has the DNA TGTGCCAGTCGACATCCAGTTTATGGCTACACCTTC.